This T cell receptor (beta chain) is drawn from a study of CD8 T cells in ankylosing spondylitis. V was clipped by 9 bases and J by 0 bases, with 10 bases between them. There are 13 residues in the CDR3. CDR1 and CDR2 from the germline V gene are KGHDR and SFDVKD. A word on this clonotype: Its antigen is currently unknown.

For TCR beta, libraries came from quantitative 5'-RACE with molecular barcodes. From the 5' RACE reads, TCRdb called clonotypes with MiXCR, one entry per CDR3 protein. Here the sample spans approximately 300,000 distinct CDR3 sequences, 7.5% to 9% being singletons. Overall study findings and caveats: Reports say disease-linked clones showed up significantly more in matched ankylosing spondylitis synovial fluid. Earlier work had already found some motif variants in reactive arthritis synovial fluid and blood. Ankylosing spondylitis blood appeared to carry a characteristic TCR beta motif of several highly homologous variants. CD8+ disease-linked clones were present at relatively low frequencies in blood.

This clonotype was sampled from a male donor with ankylosing spondylitis. V gene TRBV24-1 combines with J gene TRBJ1-1; no definite D call. Sample: blood, either unsorted or a sorted T cell fraction (not recorded which). The CDR3 sequence: CATSLGVNTEAFF. The CDR3 nucleotides read TGTGCCACCTCGTTGGGTGTGAACACTGAAGCTTTCTTT.